This T cell receptor beta chain was sequenced in a study of regulatory T cells in long-lasting Graves disease. The time point here: newly diagnosed GD, antithyroid drugs for less than 3 months. With RNA extracted from PBMCs as input, the TCR library was made. Library construction for TCR beta used iRepertoire HTBI primers and Arm-PCR of CDR3 regions. TCRdb recomputed calls from the multiplex PCR reads with MiXCR, one row per CDR3 protein. The top ten hold 15% to 20% of the sample, which has roughly 610,000 distinct CDR3 sequences, roughly 15% seen once. The germline V gene encodes CDR1 DFQATT and CDR2 SNEGSKA (reference sequence). The CDR3 extends over 12 amino acids. V lost 4 bases and J lost 6, with 10 bases in between. The data also belong to a second study, concerning T cells in Graves' hyperthyroidism and ophthalmopathy. That work contributes: Stable Graves' hyperthyroidism meant no ophthalmopathy progression within 18 months. RT-PCR in the first round (using the HTBI primer set) targeted the TCR CDR3.

This material consisted of peripheral blood mononuclear cells (PBMCs), taken at new diagnosis, from a patient treated with antithyroid drugs. This receptor was obtained from a woman in her 30s with Graves disease. The rearrangement links TRBV20-1 to TRBJ2-1; D might be TRBD1 (5 bases). CDR3 sequence (DNA): TGCAGTGCTACGACAGCTAGCAATGAGCAGTTCTTC. Protein: CSATTASNEQFF.